Presented here are 16 T cell receptor beta chains from one specimen sequenced in a study of cytomegalovirus exposure and HLA in healthy donors. The PCR employed 60 Vbeta primers together with 13 Jbeta primers. Libraries were prepared by immunoSEQ multiplex PCR; TCRdb keeps only in-frame clonotypes and omits some of them. This sample contains 55,000 or so clones. Material for sequencing was PBMCs. Every receptor here comes from a woman aged 50 to 65 in good health and CMV-seropositive.

V and J are TRBV7-8 and TRBJ1-6; TRBD1 might be the D (6 bases). The germline gives CDR1 SGHVS, CDR2 FQNEAQ. V was pared by 0 bases and J by 10 bases, with 13 bases between. The CDR3 is 15 residues long. For the CDR3, the DNA is TGTGCCAGCAGCTTAGCAGGGGGACTACTATCACCCCTCCACTTT. Protein sequence: CASSLAGGLLSPLHF.

The genes are TRBV28 and TRBJ1-5, with D possibly matching TRBD1 (5 bases). Germline V gene sequence: CDR1 MDHEN, CDR2 SYDVKM. Trimming took off 7 bases at V and 6 bases at J, with 22 bases between the two ends. The CDR3 has 16 amino acids. CDR3 sequence: CASTPGAQGGLQPQHF. DNA of the CDR3: TGTGCCAGCACCCCTGGGGCGCAGGGTGGTCTTCAGCCCCAGCATTTT.

V gene TRBV7-8 combines with J gene TRBJ1-5, with 7 bases lining up with TRBD1. From germline, CDR1 is SGHVS and CDR2 FQNEAQ. The ends lost 1 base at V and 10 bases at J; junction bases unmatched: 7. The CDR3 length is 14 residues. The CDR3 protein is CASSLETGSYPQHF. In DNA form, the CDR3 reads TGTGCCAGCAGCTTAGAGACAGGGAGCTATCCCCAGCATTTT.

CDR3 nucleotide sequence: TGTGCCAGCAGCTACCCCCGGGCAGGGCTGAACACTGAAGCTTTCTTT. Protein product: CASSYPRAGLNTEAFF. V is TRBV5-4 and J is TRBJ1-1; a weak D match, TRBD1 (5 bases). The CDR3 is 16 residues long. Trimming cost V 3 bases and J 0 bases, with 15 bases left between them. Germline V lookup: CDR1 SGHNT, CDR2 YYREEE (reference sequence).

The chain combines TRBV18 with TRBJ2-7, with TRBD1 matching over 7 bases. J was trimmed by 6 bases and V by 3 bases; bases with no gene match: 5. There are 13 residues in the CDR3. CDR1 and CDR2 (germline): KGHSH, LQKENI. CDR3 in amino acids: CASSPTGASEQYF. In DNA form, the CDR3 reads TGTGCCAGCTCACCTACAGGGGCGTCCGAGCAGTACTTC.

The rearrangement joins TRBV13 to TRBJ2-3; TRBD2 agrees at 10 bases. The CDR3 is 17 residues long. V was pared by 5 bases and J by 0 bases, with 8 bases of the junction left unmatched. Per the germline V gene, CDR1 is PRHDT and CDR2 is FYEKMQ (reference sequence). The CDR3 sequence: CASSHSLAGESTDTQYF. The CDR3 DNA is TGTGCCAGCAGCCATTCTCTAGCGGGAGAGAGCACAGATACGCAGTATTTT.

The chain has TRBV7-8 and TRBJ2-7, with D perhaps TRBD1 (6 bases). Trimming removed 4 bases from V and 0 bases from J, with 19 bases in between. Germline V gene data show CDR1 as SGHVS and CDR2 as FQNEAQ. The CDR3 loop spans 17 amino acids. CDR3 DNA sequence: TGTGCCAGCAGCTCCCCGGGGTACAGGGATGGCTCCTACGAGCAGTACTTC. Translation gives CASSSPGYRDGSYEQYF.

On this clone: Other DNA sequences in the same sample also yield this CDR3. This chain connects TRBV18 to TRBJ1-1; 9 bases map to TRBD1. V gave up 4 bases and J gave up 1 base; unmatched junction bases: 1. The CDR3 loop spans 14 amino acids. The germline CDR1 and CDR2 sequences are KGHSH and LQKENI. The CDR3 reads CASSRDRENTEAFF. The CDR3 DNA follows: TGTGCCAGCTCACGGGACAGGGAGAACACTGAAGCTTTCTTT.

The chain is built from TRBV5-4 and TRBJ2-7; 8 nucleotides match TRBD2. Germline CDR1 and CDR2: SGHNT and YYREEE (reference sequence). This CDR3 region has 14 residues. Losses at the gene ends were 4 bases for V and 4 bases for J; bases not matched to a gene: 7. Here the CDR3 DNA reads TGTGCCAGCAGCCGTGCCGGGGGGGCGTACGAGCAGTACTTC. As protein: CASSRAGGAYEQYF.

The gene calls are TRBV7-2 and TRBJ2-7; 9 bases fit TRBD1. The CDR3 has 16 amino acids. CDR1 is SGHTA and CDR2 is FQGNSA in the germline V gene. Trimming took 5 bases from V and 3 from J; bases not matched to a gene: 11. The CDR3 region is CASSTQAGQGSYEQYF. The CDR3 DNA follows: TGTGCCAGCAGCACACAGGCCGGACAGGGGAGCTACGAGCAGTACTTC. Filled out from reference TRBV7-2 and TRBJ2-7, the complete variable domain reads GAGVSQSPSNKVTEKGKDVELRCDPISGHTALYWYRQSLGQGLEFLIYFQGNSAPDKSGLPSDRFSAERTGGSVSTLTIQRTQQEDSAVYLCASSTQAGQGSYEQYFGPGTRLTVT.

This chain joins TRBV4-3 and TRBJ1-4; D is undetermined. CDR1 LGHNA and CDR2 YSLEER come from the germline V gene. The CDR3 has 16 residues. Trimming removed 0 bases from V and 8 bases from J, with 16 bases in between. The CDR3 sequence is CASSQDRWSGEEKLFF. The CDR3 region has the DNA TGCGCCAGCAGCCAAGATCGATGGAGCGGGGAAGAAAAACTGTTTTTT.

V is TRBV15 and J is TRBJ2-1, with 11 nucleotides matching TRBD2. Germline CDR1 LNHNV, CDR2 YYDKDF (reference sequence). This CDR3 comprises 16 residues. J gave up 9 bases and V 4 bases, and 11 bases lay outside the gene matches. This CDR3 is CATSILAGALSFEQFF. DNA of the CDR3: TGTGCCACCAGCATACTAGCGGGGGCTCTTTCTTTTGAGCAGTTCTTC.

V and J are TRBV5-4 and TRBJ2-7, with 9 nucleotides matching TRBD1. The CDR3 is made up of 15 amino acids. Germline V gene data show CDR1 as SGHNT and CDR2 as YYREEE (reference sequence). Trimming at V came to 1 base and at J to 5 bases, leaving 7 bases not matched to a gene. This CDR3 is CASSLRTGDVNEQYF. CDR3 nucleotides: TGTGCCAGCAGCTTGAGGACAGGGGATGTCAACGAGCAGTACTTC.

This chain joins TRBV27 and TRBJ1-1, with a possible D match to TRBD1 (5 bases). Trimming shortened V by 5 bases and J by 7 bases, and 11 bases separated the two germline ends. Germline lookup yields CDR1 MNHEY and CDR2 SMNVEV (reference sequence). This CDR3 is built from 12 residues. The CDR3 here is CASSPHRHEAFF. CDR3 nucleotides: TGTGCCAGCAGTCCCCACAGGCATGAAGCTTTCTTT.

This chain links TRBV7-2 with TRBJ1-5, with D perhaps matching TRBD1 (5 bases). Trimming removed 0 bases from V and 1 base from J, with 7 bases in between. CDR1 is SGHTA, CDR2 FQGNSA, per germline. CDR3 length: 15 residues. The CDR3, as DNA: TGTGCCAGCAGCTTAGCGCCAGGGAGCAATCAGCCCCAGCATTTT. It translates to CASSLAPGSNQPQHF.

The chain has TRBV5-1 and TRBJ2-7; possibly TRBD1 for D (6 bases). The V gene's germline CDR1 is SGHRS and CDR2 YFSETQ. The CDR3 contains 14 residues. V lost 2 bases to trimming and J lost 1 base, with 10 bases between them. The CDR3 loop is CASSFGTLSYEQYF. DNA of the CDR3: TGCGCCAGCAGCTTCGGGACACTTTCCTACGAGCAGTACTTC.